The source of this TCR beta chain is a study of CD8 T cells in Susac syndrome. Those who served as multiple sclerosis controls were treatment-naive patients with stable or active relapsing-remitting disease. CDR1 is MNHNS, CDR2 SASEGT, per germline. Trimming removed 1 base at V and 3 bases at J, with 7 bases between. This CDR3 contains 13 residues. Reverse transcription of 0.5 to 1 ug RNA was performed with random hexamers. TCRdb processed the immunoSEQ multiplex PCR reads anew with MiXCR; each CDR3 protein has one entry. The repertoire includes 150,000 to 200,000 distinct CDR3 sequences, around 94% of them detected once, and 0.085% to 0.095% sits in the top ten.

This chain connects TRBV6-1 to TRBJ2-7; D ambiguous. The sample taken for sequencing was CD4+ T cells from PBMCs. This sequence was found in a human donor with multiple sclerosis. The CDR3 spells CASSEGIYYEQYF. The CDR3 nucleotides are TGTGCCAGCAGTGAAGGGATCTACTACGAGCAGTACTTC.